The 6 T cell receptor beta chains in this list originate from one sample, sequenced in a study of T cell repertoires in cytomegalovirus infection. TCRdb reprocessed the reads with MiXCR, giving one entry per CDR3 protein. Of about 260,000 distinct CDR3 sequences in the sample, approximately 13% are singletons; the top ten hold around 9.5%. Sequenced input: PBMCs. The receptors come from a human donor in good health (CMV status not recorded). Some clones in this sample may be carry-over from other donors' samples.

This clonotype came up many times. The J gene is TRBJ2-7, the V gene TRBV12-3 or TRBV12-4; 8 bases match TRBD1. The V and J ends lost 6 bases and 0 bases, in that order; junction bases with no gene match: 10. The CDR3 has 16 amino acids. The CDR3 nucleotides read TGTGCCAGCAGCCCGGGGACAGGACTCTTCTCCTACGAGCAGTACTTC. This translates into CASSPGTGLFSYEQYF.

This clonotype has at least ten counts. The chain links TRBV29-1 to TRBJ2-7; D possibly corresponds to TRBD2 (6 bases). CDR1 and CDR2 (germline): SQVTM, ANQGSEA. V was pared by 8 bases and J by 2 bases, with 19 bases between. The CDR3 has 14 residues. The CDR3 sequence is CSPVRRVTTYEQYF. DNA for the CDR3: TGCAGCCCCGTTCGGAGGGTGACTACCTACGAGCAGTACTTC.

This clonotype was seen more than once but under ten times. J is TRBJ2-7 and V is TRBV28, with TRBD2 as a possible D gene (6 bases). The CDR3 is 14 amino acids. V was trimmed by 4 bases and J by 0 bases, leaving 10 bases between them. CDR1 is MDHEN and CDR2 is SYDVKM in the germline V gene. CDR3 nucleotide sequence: TGTGCCAGCAGTTCCGGGACTCCCTCCTACGAGCAGTACTTC. It is translated as CASSSGTPSYEQYF.

This clonotype was recorded many times. The V and J genes are TRBV7-2 and TRBJ2-7; 14 nucleotides align to TRBD2. Germline CDR1 is SGHTA and CDR2 is FQGNSA. The CDR3 sequence is 17 residues long. With V trimmed by 4 bases and J by 3 bases, 8 bases remained unmatched. CDR3 sequence reads: CASSSGTSGRLDYEQYF. The CDR3 nucleotides are TGTGCCAGCAGCTCCGGGACTAGCGGGAGATTGGACTACGAGCAGTACTTC.

With regard to this clonotype: Relative to the germline gene, one junction end is altered; a read error may explain this. V is TRBV29-1 and J is TRBJ2-5, with 8 positions matching TRBD1. Per the germline V gene, CDR1 is SQVTM and CDR2 is ANQGSEA. This CDR3 has 10 residues. The CDR3 loop is CSVTGQGRTF. The CDR3, as DNA: TGCAGCGTTACCGGACAGGGAAGGACCTTC.

This clonotype was seen a few times. The CDR3 protein is CSALNRGNTEAFF. DNA of the CDR3: TGCAGTGCTCTGAACAGGGGGAACACTGAAGCTTTCTTT. V and J are TRBV20-1 and TRBJ1-1; 7 nucleotides agree with TRBD1. The trim removed 5 bases at V and 1 base at J, leaving 4 bases unmatched. The CDR3 loop spans 13 amino acids. Germline loops: CDR1 DFQATT, CDR2 SNEGSKA (reference sequence).